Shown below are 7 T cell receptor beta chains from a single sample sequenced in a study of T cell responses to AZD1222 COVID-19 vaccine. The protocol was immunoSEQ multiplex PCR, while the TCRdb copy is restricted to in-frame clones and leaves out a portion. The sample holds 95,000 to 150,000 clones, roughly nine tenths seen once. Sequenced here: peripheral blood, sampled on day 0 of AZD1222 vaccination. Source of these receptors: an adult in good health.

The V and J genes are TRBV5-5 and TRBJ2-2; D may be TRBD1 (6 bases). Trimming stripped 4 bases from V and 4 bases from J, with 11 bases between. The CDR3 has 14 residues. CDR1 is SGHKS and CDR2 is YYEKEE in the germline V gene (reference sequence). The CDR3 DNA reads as TGTGCCAGCAGCATCCAGGGGAGCACCGGGGAGCTGTTTTTT. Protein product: CASSIQGSTGELFF.

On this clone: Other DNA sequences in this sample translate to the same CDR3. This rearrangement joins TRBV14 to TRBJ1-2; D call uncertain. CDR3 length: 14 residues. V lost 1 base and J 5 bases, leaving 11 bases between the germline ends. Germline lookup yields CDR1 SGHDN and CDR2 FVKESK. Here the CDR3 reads CASSQAAATYGYTF. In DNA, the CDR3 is TGTGCCAGCAGCCAAGCGGCGGCAACGTATGGCTACACCTTC.

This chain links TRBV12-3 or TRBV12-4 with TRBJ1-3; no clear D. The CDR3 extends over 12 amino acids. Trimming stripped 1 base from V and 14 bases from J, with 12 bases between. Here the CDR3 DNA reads TGTGCCAGCAGTTTAGTTCGAGGTGTCCTATATTTT. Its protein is CASSLVRGVLYF.

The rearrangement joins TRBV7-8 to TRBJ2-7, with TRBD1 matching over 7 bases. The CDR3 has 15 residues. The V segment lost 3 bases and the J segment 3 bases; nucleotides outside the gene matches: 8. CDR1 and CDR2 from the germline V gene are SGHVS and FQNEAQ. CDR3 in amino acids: CASSFMGQTVYEQYF. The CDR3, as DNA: TGTGCCAGCAGCTTTATGGGACAGACCGTCTACGAGCAGTACTTC.

In DNA, the CDR3 is TGTGCCAGCAGAACATTCCTAGGGACAGGGAATCAGCCCCAGCATTTT. As protein: CASRTFLGTGNQPQHF. V usage is TRBV27 and J usage is TRBJ1-5; 9 positions agree with TRBD1. With V trimmed by 6 bases and J by 4 bases, 10 bases remained unmatched. This CDR3 contains 16 residues. CDR1 and CDR2 (germline): MNHEY, SMNVEV (reference sequence).

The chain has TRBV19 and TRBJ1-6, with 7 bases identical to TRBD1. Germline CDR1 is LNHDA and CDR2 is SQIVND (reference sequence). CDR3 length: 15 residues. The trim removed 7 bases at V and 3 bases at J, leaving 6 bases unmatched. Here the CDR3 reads CASTGQPFYNSPLHF. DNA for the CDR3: TGTGCCAGTACGGGACAGCCTTTCTATAATTCACCCCTCCACTTT.

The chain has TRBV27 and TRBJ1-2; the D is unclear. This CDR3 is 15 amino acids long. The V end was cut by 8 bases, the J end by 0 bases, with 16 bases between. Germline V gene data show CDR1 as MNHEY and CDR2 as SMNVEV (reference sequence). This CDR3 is CASGRSIVPNYGYTF. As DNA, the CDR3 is TGTGCCAGCGGACGGTCCATAGTTCCTAACTATGGCTACACCTTC.